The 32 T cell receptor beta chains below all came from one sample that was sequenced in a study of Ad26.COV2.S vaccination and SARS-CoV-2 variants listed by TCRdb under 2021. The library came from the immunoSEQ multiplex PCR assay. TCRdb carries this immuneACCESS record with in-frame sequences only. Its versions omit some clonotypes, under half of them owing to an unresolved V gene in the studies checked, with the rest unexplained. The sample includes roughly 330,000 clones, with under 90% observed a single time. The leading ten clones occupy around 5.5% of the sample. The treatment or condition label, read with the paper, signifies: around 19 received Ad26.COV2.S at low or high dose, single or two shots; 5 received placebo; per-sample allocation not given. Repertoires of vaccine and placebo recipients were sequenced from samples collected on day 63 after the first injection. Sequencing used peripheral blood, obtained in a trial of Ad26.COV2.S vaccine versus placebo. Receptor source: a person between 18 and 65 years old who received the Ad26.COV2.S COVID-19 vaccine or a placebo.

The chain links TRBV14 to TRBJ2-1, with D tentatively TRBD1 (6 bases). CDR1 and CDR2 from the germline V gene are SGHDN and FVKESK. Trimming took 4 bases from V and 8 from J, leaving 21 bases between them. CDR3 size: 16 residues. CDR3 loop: CASSLSSGALGYEQFF. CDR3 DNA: TGTGCCAGCAGCCTAAGTTCAGGGGCGCTTGGCTATGAGCAGTTCTTC.

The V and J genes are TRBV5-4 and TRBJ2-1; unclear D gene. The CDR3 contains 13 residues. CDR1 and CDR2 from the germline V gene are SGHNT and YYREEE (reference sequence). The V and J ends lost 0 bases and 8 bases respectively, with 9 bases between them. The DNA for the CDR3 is TGTGCCAGCAGCTTGGGACCCTTTTATGAGCAGTTCTTC. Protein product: CASSLGPFYEQFF. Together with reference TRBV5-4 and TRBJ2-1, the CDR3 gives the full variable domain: ETGVTQSPTHLIKTRGQQVTLRCSSQSGHNTVSWYQQALGQGPQFIFQYYREEENGRGNFPPRFSGLQFPNYSSELNVNALELDDSALYLCASSLGPFYEQFFGPGTRLTVL.

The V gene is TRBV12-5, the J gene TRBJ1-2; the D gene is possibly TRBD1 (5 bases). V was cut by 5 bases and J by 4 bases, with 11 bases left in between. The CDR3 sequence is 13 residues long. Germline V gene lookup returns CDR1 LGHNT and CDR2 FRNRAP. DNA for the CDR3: TGTGCTAGTGGTATAAAGACAGTCTATGGCTACACCTTC. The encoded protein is CASGIKTVYGYTF. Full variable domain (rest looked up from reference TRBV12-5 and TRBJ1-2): DARVTQTPRHKVTEMGQEVTMRCQPILGHNTVFWYRQTMMQGLELLAYFRNRAPLDDSGMPKDRFSAEMPDATLATLKIQPSEPRDSAVYFCASGIKTVYGYTFGSGTRLTVV.

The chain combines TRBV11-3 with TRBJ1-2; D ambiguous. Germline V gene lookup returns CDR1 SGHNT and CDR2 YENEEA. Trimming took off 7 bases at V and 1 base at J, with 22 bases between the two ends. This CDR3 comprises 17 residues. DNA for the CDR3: TGTGCCAGCACCCTGGAAGGGTCCTCCACTTTTAACTATGGCTACACCTTC. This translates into CASTLEGSSTFNYGYTF.

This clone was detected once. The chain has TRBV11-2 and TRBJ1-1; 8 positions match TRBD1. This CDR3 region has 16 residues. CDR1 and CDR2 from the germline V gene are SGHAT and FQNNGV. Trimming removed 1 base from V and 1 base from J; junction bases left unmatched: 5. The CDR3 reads CASSLVFGTGNTEAFF. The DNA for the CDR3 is TGTGCCAGCAGCTTAGTCTTCGGGACAGGGAACACTGAAGCTTTCTTT.

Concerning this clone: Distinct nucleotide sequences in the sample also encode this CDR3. CDR3 region: CASSPRGNTEAFF. CDR3 nucleotide sequence: TGTGCCAGCAGCCCCCGGGGGAACACTGAAGCTTTCTTT. The chain joins TRBV6-2 or TRBV6-3 to TRBJ1-1; D gene uncertain. Trimming pared 6 bases from V and 1 base from J, leaving 9 bases between. The CDR3 consists of 13 residues. Per the germline V gene, CDR1 is MNHEY and CDR2 is SVGEGT.

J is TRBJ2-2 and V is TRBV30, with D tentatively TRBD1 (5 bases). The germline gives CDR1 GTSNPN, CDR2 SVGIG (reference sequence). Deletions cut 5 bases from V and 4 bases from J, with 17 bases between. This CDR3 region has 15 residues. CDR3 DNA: TGTGCCTGGCTAACTCTCGGACACAGCACCGGGGAGCTGTTTTTT. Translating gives CAWLTLGHSTGELFF. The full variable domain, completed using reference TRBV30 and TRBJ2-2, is SQTIHQWPATLVQPVGSPLSLECTVEGTSNPNLYWYRQAAGRGLQLLFYSVGIGQISSEVPQNLSASRPQDRQFILSSKKLLLSDSGFYLCAWLTLGHSTGELFFGEGSRLTVL.

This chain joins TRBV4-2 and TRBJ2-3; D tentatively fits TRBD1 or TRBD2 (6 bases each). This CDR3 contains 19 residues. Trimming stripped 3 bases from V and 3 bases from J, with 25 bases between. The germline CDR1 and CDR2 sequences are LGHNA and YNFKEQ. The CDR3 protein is CASSHSRVGMGGQTDTQYF. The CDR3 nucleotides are TGTGCCAGCAGCCATTCCCGGGTAGGAATGGGGGGACAAACAGATACGCAGTATTTT.

CDR3 residues: CASSLGPGAGTEAFF. The CDR3 region has the DNA TGTGCCAGCAGCTTAGGCCCGGGCGCGGGAACTGAAGCTTTCTTT. V gene TRBV7-8 combines with J gene TRBJ1-1; D unresolved. This CDR3 comprises 15 residues. Germline CDR1 SGHVS, CDR2 FQNEAQ. V dropped 1 base and J dropped 5 bases, with 14 bases sitting between them.

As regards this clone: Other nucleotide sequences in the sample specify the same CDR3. CDR3 region: CASSQPGMNTEAFF. The CDR3 DNA sequence: TGTGCCAGCAGCCAACCGGGGATGAACACTGAAGCTTTCTTT. V usage is TRBV14 and J usage is TRBJ1-1; D not resolved. CDR1 is SGHDN and CDR2 is FVKESK in the germline V gene. The CDR3 length is 14 residues. Trimming pared 2 bases from V and 0 bases from J, leaving 7 bases between.

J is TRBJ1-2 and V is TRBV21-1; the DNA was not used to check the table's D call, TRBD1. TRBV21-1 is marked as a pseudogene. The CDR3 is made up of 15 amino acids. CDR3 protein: CASSKDSGTGVGYTF. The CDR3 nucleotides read TGTGCCAGCAGCAAAGATTCAGGGACAGGGGTTGGCTACACCTTC.

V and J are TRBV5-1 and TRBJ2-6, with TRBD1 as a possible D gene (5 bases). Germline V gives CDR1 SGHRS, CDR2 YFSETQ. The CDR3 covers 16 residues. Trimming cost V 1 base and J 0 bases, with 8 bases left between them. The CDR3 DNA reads TGCGCCAGCAGCTTGTATCAGGGCTCTGGGGCCAACGTCCTGACTTTC. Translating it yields CASSLYQGSGANVLTF.

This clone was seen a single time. CDR3 sequence reads: CASSQEAGKWSAFF. The CDR3 DNA follows: TGTGCCAGCAGCCAAGAGGCAGGCAAGTGGTCGGCTTTCTTT. This chain joins TRBV3-1 (or the pseudogene TRBV3-2) and TRBJ1-1; D not certain. The CDR3 contains 14 residues. V lost 0 bases, J lost 11 bases, and 16 bases lay in between. From germline, CDR1 is LGHDT and CDR2 YNNKEL (reference sequence).

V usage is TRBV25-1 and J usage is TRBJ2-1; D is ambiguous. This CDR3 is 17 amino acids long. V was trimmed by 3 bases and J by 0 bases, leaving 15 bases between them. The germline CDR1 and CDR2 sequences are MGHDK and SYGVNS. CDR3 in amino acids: CASSESISRSSYNEQFF. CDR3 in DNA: TGTGCCAGCAGTGAGTCTATAAGCCGGAGCTCCTACAATGAGCAGTTCTTC.

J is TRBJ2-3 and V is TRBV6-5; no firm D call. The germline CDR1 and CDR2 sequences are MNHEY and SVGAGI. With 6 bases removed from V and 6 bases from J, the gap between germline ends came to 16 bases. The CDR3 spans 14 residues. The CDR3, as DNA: TGTGCCAGCAGACTAAGCCCTGTCCGTGATACGCAGTATTTT. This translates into CASRLSPVRDTQYF.

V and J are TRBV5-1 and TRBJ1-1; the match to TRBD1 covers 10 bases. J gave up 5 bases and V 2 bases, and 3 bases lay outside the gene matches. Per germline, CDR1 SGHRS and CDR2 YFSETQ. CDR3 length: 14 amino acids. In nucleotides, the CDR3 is TGCGCCAGCAGCTTATCGGGACAGGGGACTGAAGCTTTCTTT. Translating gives CASSLSGQGTEAFF.

The CDR3 reads CASSPRGNQNTEAFF. CDR3 nucleotide sequence: TGTGCCAGCAGCCCCCGGGGGAATCAGAACACTGAAGCTTTCTTT. The rearrangement links TRBV9 to TRBJ1-1; the D gene is possibly TRBD1 (5 bases). Trimming removed 4 bases at V and 1 base at J, with 14 bases between. CDR3 length: 15 amino acids. In germline, CDR1 is SGDLS, CDR2 YYNGEE.

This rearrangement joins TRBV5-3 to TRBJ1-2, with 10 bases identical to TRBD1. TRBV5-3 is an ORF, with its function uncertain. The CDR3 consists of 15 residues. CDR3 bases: TGTGGTGGTCTGGACAGGGGGGAACCCCCGTATGGCTACACCTTC. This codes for CGGLDRGEPPYGYTF.

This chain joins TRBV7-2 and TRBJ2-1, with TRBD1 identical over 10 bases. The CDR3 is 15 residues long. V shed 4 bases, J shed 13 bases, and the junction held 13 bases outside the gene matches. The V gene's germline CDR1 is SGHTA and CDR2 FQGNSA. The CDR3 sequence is CASSSDRGRVRYQFF. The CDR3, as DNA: TGTGCCAGCAGCTCAGACAGGGGGCGTGTTCGTTACCAGTTCTTC.

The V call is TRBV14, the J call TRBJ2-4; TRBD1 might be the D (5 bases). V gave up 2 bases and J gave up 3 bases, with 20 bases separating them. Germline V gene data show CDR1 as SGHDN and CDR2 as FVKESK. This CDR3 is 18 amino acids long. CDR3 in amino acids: CASSQSPVAGFDKNIQYF. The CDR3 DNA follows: TGTGCCAGCAGCCAAAGCCCAGTAGCAGGGTTCGACAAAAACATTCAGTACTTC. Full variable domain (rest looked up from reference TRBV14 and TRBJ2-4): EAGVTQFPSHSVIEKGQTVTLRCDPISGHDNLYWYRRVMGKEIKFLLHFVKESKQDESGMPNNRFLAERTGGTYSTLKVQPAELEDSGVYFCASSQSPVAGFDKNIQYFGAGTRLSVL.

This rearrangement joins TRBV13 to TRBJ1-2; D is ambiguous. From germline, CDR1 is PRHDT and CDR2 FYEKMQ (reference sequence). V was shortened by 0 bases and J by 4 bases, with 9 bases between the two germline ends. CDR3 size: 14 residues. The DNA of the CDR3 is TGTGCCAGCAGCTTAGGGAAAGGAGTCTATGGCTACACCTTC. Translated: CASSLGKGVYGYTF.

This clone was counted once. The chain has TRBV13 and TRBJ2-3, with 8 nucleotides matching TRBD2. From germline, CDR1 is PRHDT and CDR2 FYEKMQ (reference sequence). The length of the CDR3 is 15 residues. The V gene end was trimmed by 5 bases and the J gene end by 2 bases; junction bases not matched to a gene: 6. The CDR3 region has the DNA TGTGCCAGCAGCCCTGTAGCGGGGAACACAGATACGCAGTATTTT. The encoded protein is CASSPVAGNTDTQYF.

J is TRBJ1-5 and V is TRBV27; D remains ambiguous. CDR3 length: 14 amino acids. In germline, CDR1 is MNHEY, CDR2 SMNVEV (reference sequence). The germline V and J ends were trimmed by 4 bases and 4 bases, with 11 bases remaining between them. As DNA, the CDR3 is TGTGCCAGCAGTTCCCCATTAAAGAATCAGCCCCAGCATTTT. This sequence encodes CASSSPLKNQPQHF.

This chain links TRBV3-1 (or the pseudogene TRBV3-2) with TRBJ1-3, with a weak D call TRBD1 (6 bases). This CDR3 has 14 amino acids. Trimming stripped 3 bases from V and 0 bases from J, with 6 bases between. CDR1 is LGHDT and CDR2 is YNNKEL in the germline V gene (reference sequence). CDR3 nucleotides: TGTGCCAGCAGCCAGGGGGCCTCTGGAAACACCATATATTTT. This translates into CASSQGASGNTIYF.

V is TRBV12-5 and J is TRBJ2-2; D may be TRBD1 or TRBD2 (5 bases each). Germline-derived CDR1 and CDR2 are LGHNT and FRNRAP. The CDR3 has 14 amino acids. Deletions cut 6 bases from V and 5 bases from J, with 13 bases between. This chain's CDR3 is CASGGTLITGELFF. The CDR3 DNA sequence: TGTGCTAGTGGCGGGACGTTGATAACCGGGGAGCTGTTTTTT.

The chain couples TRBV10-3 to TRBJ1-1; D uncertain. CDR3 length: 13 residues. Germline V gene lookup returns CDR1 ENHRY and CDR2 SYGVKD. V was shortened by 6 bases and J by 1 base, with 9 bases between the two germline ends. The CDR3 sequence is CAIRSGGNTEAFF. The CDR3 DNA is TGTGCCATCAGGTCGGGCGGGAACACTGAAGCTTTCTTT.

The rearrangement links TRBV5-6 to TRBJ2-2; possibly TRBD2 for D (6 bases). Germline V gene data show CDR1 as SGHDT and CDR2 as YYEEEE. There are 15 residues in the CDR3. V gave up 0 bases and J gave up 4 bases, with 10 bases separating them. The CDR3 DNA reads TGTGCCAGCAGCTTGGGGTCGGGGGTCACCGGGGAGCTGTTTTTT. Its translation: CASSLGSGVTGELFF. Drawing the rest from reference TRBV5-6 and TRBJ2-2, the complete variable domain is DAGVTQSPTHLIKTRGQQVTLRCSPKSGHDTVSWYQQALGQGPQFIFQYYEEEERQRGNFPDRFSGHQFPNYSSELNVNALLLGDSALYLCASSLGSGVTGELFFGEGSRLTVL.

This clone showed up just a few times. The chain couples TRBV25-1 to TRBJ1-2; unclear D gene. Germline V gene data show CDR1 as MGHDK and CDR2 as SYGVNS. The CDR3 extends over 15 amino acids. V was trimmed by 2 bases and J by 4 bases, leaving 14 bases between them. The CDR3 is CASSERVGHLYGYTF. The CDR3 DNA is TGTGCCAGCAGTGAACGAGTCGGGCACCTCTATGGCTACACCTTC.

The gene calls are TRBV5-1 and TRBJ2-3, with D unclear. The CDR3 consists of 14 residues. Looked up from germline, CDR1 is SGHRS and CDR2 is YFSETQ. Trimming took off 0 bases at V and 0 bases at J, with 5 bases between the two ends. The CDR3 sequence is CASSLDSSTDTQYF. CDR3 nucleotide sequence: TGCGCCAGCAGCTTGGACAGTAGCACAGATACGCAGTATTTT.

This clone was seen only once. The CDR3 protein is CASSLSLAGVKDTQYF. CDR3 nucleotide sequence: TGTGCCAGCAGTTTAAGTCTAGCGGGAGTAAAAGATACGCAGTATTTT. The V gene is TRBV28, the J gene TRBJ2-3; TRBD2 matches at 10 bases. This CDR3 is built from 16 residues. Trimming cost V 2 bases and J 5 bases; bases outside gene matches: 7. The V gene's germline CDR1 is MDHEN and CDR2 SYDVKM.

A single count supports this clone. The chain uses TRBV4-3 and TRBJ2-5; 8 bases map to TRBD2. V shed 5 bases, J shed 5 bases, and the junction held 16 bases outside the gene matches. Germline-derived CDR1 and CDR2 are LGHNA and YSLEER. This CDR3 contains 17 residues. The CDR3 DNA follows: TGCGCCAGCAGCTGGGAGAGGGGGACTAGGCCTTGGGAGACCCAGTACTTC. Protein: CASSWERGTRPWETQYF.

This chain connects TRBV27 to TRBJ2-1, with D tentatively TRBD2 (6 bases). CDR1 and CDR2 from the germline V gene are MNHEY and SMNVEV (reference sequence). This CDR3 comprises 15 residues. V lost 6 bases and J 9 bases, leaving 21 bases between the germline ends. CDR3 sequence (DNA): TGTGCCAGCAGCTTACGGACTATCGGTCGACGTGAGCAGTTCTTC. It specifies CASSLRTIGRREQFF.